Below are 22 T cell receptor beta chains sequenced from a single sample in a study of T cell responses to AZD1222 COVID-19 vaccine. The protocol was immunoSEQ multiplex PCR, while the TCRdb copy is restricted to in-frame clones and leaves out a portion. The sample shows roughly 150,000 clones, approximately 94% of them seen only once. Here the sequenced sample was peripheral blood, taken 28 days after the second AZD1222 dose. The receptors come from an adult who received the AZD1222 COVID-19 vaccine.

The chain has TRBV14 and TRBJ2-1, with D maybe TRBD2 (5 bases). The germline CDR1 and CDR2 sequences are SGHDN and FVKESK. This CDR3 is 13 amino acids long. Trimming pared 4 bases from V and 8 bases from J, leaving 12 bases between. The CDR3 here is CASSPLTRDEQFF. The DNA for the CDR3 is TGTGCCAGCAGCCCCCTTACTAGAGATGAGCAGTTCTTC.

The gene calls are TRBV19 and TRBJ2-1; D may be TRBD1 or TRBD2 (5 bases each). Trimming shortened V by 7 bases and J by 10 bases, and 14 bases separated the two germline ends. CDR1 and CDR2 (germline): LNHDA, SQIVND (reference sequence). This CDR3 contains 12 residues. DNA of the CDR3: TGTGCCAGTACGAGGGGCGGCTTCGAGCAGTTCTTC. This translates into CASTRGGFEQFF. The whole variable domain, filled in from reference TRBV19 and TRBJ2-1, reads DGGITQSPKYLFRKEGQNVTLSCEQNLNHDAMYWYRQDPGQGLRLIYYSQIVNDFQKGDIAEGYSVSREKKESFPLTVTSAQKNPTAFYLCASTRGGFEQFFGPGTRLTVL.

The chain joins TRBV11-2 to TRBJ2-5; 8 bases map to TRBD2. This CDR3 is built from 16 residues. The germline gives CDR1 SGHAT, CDR2 FQNNGV. The trim removed 5 bases at V and 1 base at J, leaving 9 bases unmatched. The CDR3 is CASSPRGTSGQETQYF. CDR3 coding DNA: TGTGCCAGCAGCCCTCGAGGAACTAGCGGCCAAGAGACCCAGTACTTC.

This clone was recorded once. The chain carries TRBV6-5 and TRBJ1-2; D is possibly TRBD1 (6 bases). The ends were cut back, 7 bases at V and 4 bases at J, with 13 bases in the middle. The CDR3 sequence is 13 residues long. CDR1 is MNHEY, CDR2 SVGAGI, per germline. The DNA for the CDR3 is TGTGCCAGCACCTCCCGGGGGGCCTATGGCTACACCTTC. Translation gives CASTSRGAYGYTF.

The chain is built from TRBV29-1 and TRBJ2-7; a possible D gene is TRBD1 (6 bases). This CDR3 is built from 13 residues. Germline CDR1 reads SQVTM; CDR2 reads ANQGSEA. Trimming took 7 bases from V and 3 from J, leaving 16 bases between them. CDR3 sequence (DNA): TGCAGCGCAGTTCGGACAGAGAACTACGAGCAGTACTTC. Its translation: CSAVRTENYEQYF.

This clone showed up just once. This rearrangement joins TRBV6-5 to TRBJ2-2, with 7 bases matching TRBD1. V gave up 5 bases and J gave up 2 bases; unmatched junction bases: 5. The CDR3 consists of 15 residues. CDR1 and CDR2 (germline): MNHEY, SVGAGI. The CDR3 DNA sequence: TGTGCCAGCAGTCTCTACAGGGGAAACACCGGGGAGCTGTTTTTT. Encoded protein: CASSLYRGNTGELFF.

This clone has just a few counts. The chain links TRBV5-1 to TRBJ1-5; D is possibly TRBD1 (5 bases). CDR3 length equals 13 residues. Germline assignment: CDR1 SGHRS and CDR2 YFSETQ. V dropped 5 bases and J dropped 6 bases, with 12 bases sitting between them. In DNA, the CDR3 is TGCGCCAGCAGTTCGGGGGGGGGTCAGCCCCAGCATTTT. It encodes CASSSGGGQPQHF.

This clone came up once. The V and J genes are TRBV5-5 and TRBJ1-4; the D is unclear. V was cut by 0 bases and J by 0 bases, with 9 bases left in between. Germline CDR1 is SGHKS and CDR2 is YYEKEE (reference sequence). The CDR3 is 16 amino acids. CDR3 sequence: CASSLAGGATNEKLFF. CDR3 bases: TGTGCCAGCAGCTTGGCTGGCGGAGCAACTAATGAAAAACTGTTTTTT.

The rearrangement uses TRBV25-1 and TRBJ1-4; D gene unclear. V gave up 5 bases and J gave up 2 bases, with 9 bases separating them. The CDR3 is made up of 14 amino acids. CDR1 is MGHDK, CDR2 SYGVNS, per germline. CDR3 amino acids: CASSNHWTNEKLFF. CDR3 nucleotide sequence: TGTGCCAGCAGTAATCACTGGACTAATGAAAAACTGTTTTTT.

The chain's CDR3 is CASSPLGGVSYNEQFF. DNA of the CDR3: TGTGCCAGCAGCCCCCTCGGAGGCGTCTCCTACAATGAGCAGTTCTTC. V is TRBV9 and J is TRBJ2-1, with D perhaps matching TRBD2 (5 bases). CDR1 is SGDLS, CDR2 YYNGEE, per germline. V gave up 4 bases and J gave up 0 bases, with 14 bases separating them. The CDR3 spans 16 residues.

This clone has just one count. The J gene is TRBJ2-7, the V gene TRBV27; D is perhaps TRBD2 (5 bases). The CDR3 extends over 13 amino acids. CDR1 and CDR2 (germline): MNHEY, SMNVEV (reference sequence). Between the trimmed V and J ends, which lost 5 bases and 1 base, there was a span of 9 bases. Written as DNA, the CDR3 is TGTGCCAGCAGTCCCGGGGTTTCCTACGAGCAGTACTTC. This sequence encodes CASSPGVSYEQYF.

The rearrangement uses TRBV7-2 and TRBJ1-3; no clear D gene. This CDR3 has 14 amino acids. Germline lookup yields CDR1 SGHTA and CDR2 FQGNSA. The ends were cut back, 1 base at V and 0 bases at J, with 4 bases in the middle. The CDR3 coding sequence is TGTGCCAGCAGCTTAGACTACTCTGGAAACACCATATATTTT. Translating it yields CASSLDYSGNTIYF.

The chain links TRBV30 to TRBJ1-5, with D perhaps TRBD1 (5 bases). In germline, CDR1 is GTSNPN, CDR2 SVGIG (reference sequence). The CDR3 consists of 13 residues. Trimming cost V 3 bases and J 7 bases, with 13 bases left between them. Written as DNA, the CDR3 is TGTGCCTGGAGGGAACAGGCGGGGCAGCCCCAGCATTTT. Amino acids: CAWREQAGQPQHF.

This clone was seen only a few times. This sequence joins TRBV19 and TRBJ1-2; no clear D. Germline lookup yields CDR1 LNHDA and CDR2 SQIVND (reference sequence). V was shortened by 4 bases and J by 8 bases, with 29 bases between the two germline ends. The CDR3 is 18 residues long. CDR3 nucleotide sequence: TGTGCCAGTAGTACCTCGATGTGGGGATTCCTTGATCGTCGAGGCTACACCTTC. It is translated as CASSTSMWGFLDRRGYTF.

The chain is built from TRBV6-6 and TRBJ1-5; possible D gene TRBD1, 5 bases. This CDR3 region has 16 residues. Trimming took off 0 bases at V and 0 bases at J, with 9 bases between the two ends. The germline V gene has CDR1 MNHNY and CDR2 SVGAGI (reference sequence). The CDR3 reads CASSYSGADSNQPQHF. CDR3 bases: TGTGCCAGCAGTTACTCCGGGGCCGATAGCAATCAGCCCCAGCATTTT.

This clone appeared a few times. CDR3 sequence: CASSHIDNEQFF. The DNA of the CDR3 is TGTGCCAGCAGTCACATAGACAATGAGCAGTTCTTC. The chain links TRBV5-4 to TRBJ2-1; no definite D call. V lost 5 bases and J lost 5, with 8 bases in between. Germline CDR1 and CDR2: SGHNT and YYREEE (reference sequence). The CDR3 totals 12 residues. The full variable domain, in which reference TRBV5-4 and TRBJ2-1 provide the parts outside the CDR3, is ETGVTQSPTHLIKTRGQQVTLRCSSQSGHNTVSWYQQALGQGPQFIFQYYREEENGRGNFPPRFSGLQFPNYSSELNVNALELDDSALYLCASSHIDNEQFFGPGTRLTVL.

The chain is built from TRBV2 and TRBJ1-2; D is ambiguous. V shed 3 bases and J shed 2 bases, with 4 bases lying between them. CDR1 SNHLY and CDR2 FYNNEI come from the germline V gene. CDR3 length: 12 amino acids. The CDR3 is CASSEGNYGYTF. The CDR3 nucleotides are TGTGCCAGCAGTGAGGGGAACTATGGCTACACCTTC.

This chain uses TRBV3-1 (or the pseudogene TRBV3-2) with TRBJ2-7; 7 bases match TRBD2. Germline CDR1 LGHDT, CDR2 YNNKEL (reference sequence). J gave up 5 bases and V 2 bases, and 6 bases lay outside the gene matches. The CDR3 runs to 14 residues. Here the CDR3 reads CASSQMGGPNEQYF. CDR3 coding DNA: TGTGCCAGCAGCCAAATGGGAGGGCCCAACGAGCAGTACTTC.

The gene calls are TRBV6-2 or TRBV6-3 and TRBJ2-6; D is perhaps TRBD1 (6 bases). The CDR3 covers 15 residues. V dropped 5 bases and J dropped 0 bases, with 8 bases sitting between them. Germline V gene lookup returns CDR1 MNHEY and CDR2 SVGEGT. CDR3 loop: CASSRTDSGANVLTF. As DNA, the CDR3 is TGTGCCAGCAGTAGGACAGACTCTGGGGCCAACGTCCTGACTTTC.

As concerns this clone: An end of the junction differs from the germline gene, which may be a read error. This rearrangement joins TRBV20-1 to TRBJ1-1; 9 bases map to TRBD1. The CDR3 is made up of 13 amino acids. Germline CDR1 and CDR2: DFQATT and SNEGSKA (reference sequence). CDR3 nucleotide sequence: TGCAGTGCTAGTAAAGGGTCTTCCGACAGGGGGTCGTGG. As protein: CSASKGSSDRGSW.

The chain employs TRBV7-9 and TRBJ1-2, with no clear D. CDR1 is SEHNR and CDR2 is FQNEAQ in the germline V gene (reference sequence). CDR3 size: 13 residues. V dropped 4 bases and J dropped 2 bases, with 8 bases sitting between them. CDR3: CASSYSGNYGYTF. The CDR3 DNA reads as TGTGCCAGCAGCTACAGTGGGAACTATGGCTACACCTTC. The full variable domain, its missing parts supplied by reference TRBV7-9 and TRBJ1-2, is DTGVSQNPRHKITKRGQNVTFRCDPISEHNRLYWYRQTLGQGPEFLTYFQNEAQLEKSRLLSDRFSAERPKGSFSTLEIQRTEQGDSAMYLCASSYSGNYGYTFGSGTRLTVV.

V usage is TRBV19 and J usage is TRBJ1-2, with 8 bases fitting TRBD1. Trimming at V came to 5 bases and at J to 6 bases, leaving 5 bases not matched to a gene. Per the germline V gene, CDR1 is LNHDA and CDR2 is SQIVND (reference sequence). The CDR3 loop spans 13 amino acids. The CDR3 region is CASSPHRGNGYTF. The CDR3 bases are TGTGCCAGTAGTCCCCACAGGGGGAATGGCTACACCTTC.